This T cell receptor beta chain was documented in a study of CD8+ T cells in alopecia areata. Overall study context: Treated patients took oral tofacitinib at 5 to 10 mg twice daily.

RNA was isolated and reverse transcribed to cDNA, the sequencing template. Sequencing used immunoSEQ multiplex PCR; TCRdb keeps in-frame clones, though not all of them. The repertoire holds under 200,000 clones, around three fifths seen once, with 14% in the top ten. The germline V gene has CDR1 SEHNR and CDR2 FQNEAQ (reference sequence). The CDR3 contains 17 residues. The junction had 7 bases not matched to a gene; V was cut back by 1 base and J by 5 bases. The treatment: oral pan-JAK inhibitor, 5-10 mg twice daily. This chain uses TRBV7-9 with TRBJ2-3; TRBD2 matches 12 bases. This TCR came from a human donor with alopecia areata. The specimen was CD4+ T cells sorted from blood, collected at week 24, from a patient treated with tofacitinib. The CDR3 DNA sequence: TGTGCCAGCAGCTTAGGACTGCTAGCGGGGGGGCAAGATACGCAGTATTTT. Translation: CASSLGLLAGGQDTQYF.